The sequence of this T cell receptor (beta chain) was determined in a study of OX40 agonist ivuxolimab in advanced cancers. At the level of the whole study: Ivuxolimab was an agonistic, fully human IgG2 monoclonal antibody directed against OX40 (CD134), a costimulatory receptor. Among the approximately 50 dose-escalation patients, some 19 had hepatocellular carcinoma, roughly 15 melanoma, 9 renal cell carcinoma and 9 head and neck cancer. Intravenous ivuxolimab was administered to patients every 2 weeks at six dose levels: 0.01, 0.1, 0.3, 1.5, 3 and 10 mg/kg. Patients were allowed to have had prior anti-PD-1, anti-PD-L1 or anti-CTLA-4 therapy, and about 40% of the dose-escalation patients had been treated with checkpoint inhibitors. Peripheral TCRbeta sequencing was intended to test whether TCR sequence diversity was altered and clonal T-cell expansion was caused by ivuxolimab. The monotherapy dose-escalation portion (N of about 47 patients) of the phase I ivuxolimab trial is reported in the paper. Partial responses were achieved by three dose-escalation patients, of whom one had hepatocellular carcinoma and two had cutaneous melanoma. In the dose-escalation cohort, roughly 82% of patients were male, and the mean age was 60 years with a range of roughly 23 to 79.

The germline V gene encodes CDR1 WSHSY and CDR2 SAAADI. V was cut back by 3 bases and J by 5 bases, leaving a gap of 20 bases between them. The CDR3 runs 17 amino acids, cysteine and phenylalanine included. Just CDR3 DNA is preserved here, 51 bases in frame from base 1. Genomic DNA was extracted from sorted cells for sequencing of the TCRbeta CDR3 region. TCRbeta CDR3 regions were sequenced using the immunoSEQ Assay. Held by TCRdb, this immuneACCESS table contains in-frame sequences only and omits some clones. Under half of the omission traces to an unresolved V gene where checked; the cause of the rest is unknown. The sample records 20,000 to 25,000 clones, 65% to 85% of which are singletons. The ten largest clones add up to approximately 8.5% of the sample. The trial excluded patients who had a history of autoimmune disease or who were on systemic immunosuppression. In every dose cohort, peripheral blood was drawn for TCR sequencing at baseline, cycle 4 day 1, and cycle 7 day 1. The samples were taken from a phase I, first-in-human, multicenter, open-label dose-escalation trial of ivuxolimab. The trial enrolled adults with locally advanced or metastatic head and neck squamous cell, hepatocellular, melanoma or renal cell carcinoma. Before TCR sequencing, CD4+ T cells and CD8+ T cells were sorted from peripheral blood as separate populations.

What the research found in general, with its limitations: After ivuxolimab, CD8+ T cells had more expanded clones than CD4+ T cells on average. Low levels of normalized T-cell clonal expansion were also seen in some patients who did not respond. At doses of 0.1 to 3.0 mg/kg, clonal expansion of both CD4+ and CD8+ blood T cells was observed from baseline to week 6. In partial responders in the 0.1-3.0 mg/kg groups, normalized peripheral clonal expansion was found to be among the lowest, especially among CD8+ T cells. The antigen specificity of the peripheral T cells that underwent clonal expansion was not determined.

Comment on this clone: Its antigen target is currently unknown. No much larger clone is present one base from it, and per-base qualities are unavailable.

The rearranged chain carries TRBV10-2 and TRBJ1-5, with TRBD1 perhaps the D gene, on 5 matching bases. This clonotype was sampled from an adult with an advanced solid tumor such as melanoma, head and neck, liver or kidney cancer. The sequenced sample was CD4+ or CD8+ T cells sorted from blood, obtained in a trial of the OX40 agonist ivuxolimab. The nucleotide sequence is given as TGCGCCAGCAGTGACCAGCCGCTGGGGGATTGGGATCAGCCCCAGCATTTT. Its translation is CASSDQPLGDWDQPQHF.